The table lists the clone carrying this T cell receptor beta chain with a few counts. Its antigen is undetermined. The data originate from a study of human T cells and chemical hapten exposure. Study-wide findings and caveats: Counts of TCRs above 1 in 1000 frequency stayed unchanged with DPC sensitization.

TCRdb re-called the RACE reads with MiXCR, one entry per CDR3 protein. The sample has 150,000 to 200,000 distinct CDR3 sequences, 20% to 25% seen once. Regarding time point: patch test 3, about 24 weeks after DPC sensitization. The treatment here: therapeutic diphenylcyclopropenone sensitization with weekly scalp DPC. Total RNA was isolated from unfractionated whole blood. The sample in question was whole blood, obtained in connection with sensitization to the hapten diphenylcyclopropenone (DPC). The receptor was isolated from a woman in her thirties or forties with alopecia areata. Some clones in this sample may be carry-over from other donors' samples.

The CDR3 DNA follows: TGCGCCAGCAGCCAGGAAACAGGCGTTTCTGGAAACACCATATATTTT. Its protein product is CASSQETGVSGNTIYF. V usage is TRBV4-1 and J usage is TRBJ1-3; maybe TRBD1 (5 bases). CDR1 is MGHRA and CDR2 is YSYEKL in the germline V gene. Trimming pared 3 bases from V and 1 base from J, leaving 13 bases between. This CDR3 contains 16 residues.